The 25 T cell receptor beta chains below come from one sample, sequenced in a study of blood T cell repertoires in COVID-19 (dated by TCRdb to about 2020). Library preparation was by the immunoSEQ multiplex PCR assay. In its TCRdb copy, this immuneACCESS table keeps in-frame sequences only and misses some clones. Where compared with another copy, unresolved V genes explain less than half of these, and the others have no known cause. The sample table records 290,000 or so clones; roughly 92% of these occur just once. The ten largest clonotypes hold about 2% of the sample. The sample consisted of peripheral blood. Every receptor here comes from a woman in her 30s with COVID-19, enrolled during active disease.

This chain uses TRBV27 with TRBJ2-7; tentative D call: TRBD2 (6 bases). Germline CDR1 and CDR2: MNHEY and SMNVEV (reference sequence). V lost 4 bases and J lost 4, with 8 bases in between. This CDR3 is built from 12 residues. CDR3 in amino acids: CASSSEGYEQYF. DNA for the CDR3: TGTGCCAGCAGTTCGGAGGGATACGAGCAGTACTTC.

The chain employs TRBV3-1 (or the pseudogene TRBV3-2) and TRBJ2-3; the D gene is possibly TRBD2 (6 bases). Germline V gene lookup returns CDR1 LGHDT and CDR2 YNNKEL (reference sequence). The CDR3 has 17 residues. V lost 1 base and J 2 bases, leaving 16 bases between the germline ends. In DNA form, the CDR3 reads TGTGCCAGCAGCCAAGGCTCCGGGAGATTAGTCACAGATACGCAGTATTTT. Its protein product is CASSQGSGRLVTDTQYF.

J is TRBJ1-2 and V is TRBV7-3; possible D gene TRBD1, 6 bases. Germline values: CDR1 SGHTA, CDR2 FQGTGA. CDR3 size: 11 residues. V was cut by 4 bases and J by 11 bases, with 11 bases left in between. This CDR3 is CASSSGDKYTF. CDR3 nucleotides: TGTGCCAGCAGCTCAGGGGATAAGTACACCTTC. The whole variable domain, remainder taken from reference TRBV7-3 and TRBJ1-2, is GAGVSQTPSNKVTEKGKYVELRCDPISGHTALYWYRQSLGQGPEFLIYFQGTGAADDSGLPNDRFFAVRPEGSVSTLKIQRTERGDSAVYLCASSSGDKYTFGSGTRLTVV.

The J gene is TRBJ1-5, the V gene TRBV5-1; D is undetermined. Per the germline V gene, CDR1 is SGHRS and CDR2 is YFSETQ. The CDR3 length is 16 residues. With 4 bases removed from V and 2 bases from J, the gap between germline ends came to 16 bases. CDR3 protein: CASSPEGRNGNQPQHF. CDR3 sequence (DNA): TGCGCCAGCAGCCCGGAGGGTCGGAACGGCAATCAGCCCCAGCATTTT.

The chain joins TRBV28 to TRBJ1-3; D ambiguous. V lost 5 bases and J 0 bases, leaving 5 bases between the germline ends. This CDR3 comprises 13 residues. The V gene's germline CDR1 is MDHEN and CDR2 SYDVKM. The CDR3 DNA sequence: TGTGCCAGCAGTACAAACTCTGGAAACACCATATATTTT. Translated, it gives CASSTNSGNTIYF.

This clone appeared a single time. This chain links TRBV3-1 (or the pseudogene TRBV3-2) with TRBJ2-7; D is undetermined. Germline V gene sequence: CDR1 LGHDT, CDR2 YNNKEL (reference sequence). Trimming cost V 2 bases and J 1 base, with 6 bases left between them. The CDR3 extends over 13 amino acids. CDR3: CASSQSRSYEQYF. For the CDR3, the DNA is TGTGCCAGCAGCCAAAGTAGATCCTACGAGCAGTACTTC.

V gene TRBV19 combines with J gene TRBJ1-5; 7 bases fit TRBD1. This CDR3 has 14 residues. Germline lookup yields CDR1 LNHDA and CDR2 SQIVND (reference sequence). The V and J ends lost 5 bases and 4 bases, in that order; junction bases with no gene match: 5. CDR3 bases: TGTGCCAGTAGTGACAGGGACGGGAATCAGCCCCAGCATTTT. Translated: CASSDRDGNQPQHF.

This chain joins TRBV2 and TRBJ2-1; 9 positions agree with TRBD2. CDR1 and CDR2 from the germline V gene are SNHLY and FYNNEI. This CDR3 has 14 amino acids. Germline trimming cut 8 bases from V and 0 bases from J; bases unmatched to any gene: 2. The CDR3 bases are TGTGCCAGCCTAGCGGGAAACTCCTACAATGAGCAGTTCTTC. It encodes CASLAGNSYNEQFF.

The chain has TRBV13 and TRBJ2-7; TRBD2 matches at 10 bases. Germline trimming cut 6 bases from V and 2 bases from J; bases unmatched to any gene: 7. The V gene's germline CDR1 is PRHDT and CDR2 FYEKMQ (reference sequence). There are 15 residues in the CDR3. The DNA of the CDR3 is TGTGCCAGCAGGGACGGGACTAGCGAGACCTACGAGCAGTACTTC. It is translated as CASRDGTSETYEQYF.

V gene TRBV7-9 combines with J gene TRBJ2-7, with 11 bases that match TRBD2. Germline V CDR1 and CDR2: SEHNR, FQNEAQ (reference sequence). The CDR3 length is 15 residues. The V segment lost 3 bases and the J segment 6 bases; nucleotides outside the gene matches: 7. Here the CDR3 reads CASSFSLAGEGEQYF. DNA of the CDR3: TGTGCCAGCAGCTTTTCACTAGCGGGAGAAGGCGAGCAGTACTTC. The full variable domain, rest sourced from reference TRBV7-9 and TRBJ2-7, is DTGVSQNPRHKITKRGQNVTFRCDPISEHNRLYWYRQTLGQGPEFLTYFQNEAQLEKSRLLSDRFSAERPKGSFSTLEIQRTEQGDSAMYLCASSFSLAGEGEQYFGPGTRLTVT.

This clone showed up just once. The rearrangement uses TRBV5-1 and TRBJ1-2; 7 nucleotides line up with TRBD1. Germline loops: CDR1 SGHRS, CDR2 YFSETQ. The CDR3 has 14 residues. Germline trimming cut 0 bases from V and 4 bases from J; bases unmatched to any gene: 3. The CDR3 loop is CASSLEGQIYGYTF. The CDR3 nucleotides are TGCGCCAGCAGCTTGGAGGGACAGATCTATGGCTACACCTTC. The whole variable domain, filled in from reference TRBV5-1 and TRBJ1-2, reads KAGVTQTPRYLIKTRGQQVTLSCSPISGHRSVSWYQQTPGQGLQFLFEYFSETQRNKGNFPGRFSGRQFSNSRSEMNVSTLELGDSALYLCASSLEGQIYGYTFGSGTRLTVV.

The chain uses TRBV27 and TRBJ1-6, with 8 bases fitting TRBD1. Germline trimming cut 3 bases from V and 10 bases from J; bases unmatched to any gene: 8. The CDR3 has 15 amino acids. The germline CDR1 and CDR2 sequences are MNHEY and SMNVEV (reference sequence). Written as DNA, the CDR3 is TGTGCCAGCAGTTTGTGGACAGGGCAACGCTCACCCCTCCACTTT. The encoded protein is CASSLWTGQRSPLHF.

This chain uses TRBV1 with TRBJ2-7; no DNA check was done on the table's D call, TRBD2. TRBV1 is an annotated pseudogene. CDR3 length: 18 amino acids. For the CDR3, the DNA is TGCACCAGCAGCCAAGGCCCCGATCTAAGCGGGAGGATGGGGGAGCAGTACTTC. Protein product: CTSSQGPDLSGRMGEQYF.

The chain uses TRBV9 and TRBJ2-3, with 11 nucleotides matching TRBD2. V was pared by 3 bases and J by 4 bases, with 7 bases of the junction left unmatched. Germline values: CDR1 SGDLS, CDR2 YYNGEE. The CDR3 totals 16 residues. For the CDR3, the DNA is TGTGCCAGCAGCGATGGGACTAGCGGAAACTCAGATACGCAGTATTTT. Its translation is CASSDGTSGNSDTQYF.

The chain employs TRBV6-5 and TRBJ2-5; 7 bases line up with TRBD2. The CDR3 runs to 12 residues. CDR1 and CDR2 (germline): MNHEY, SVGAGI. V was pared by 6 bases and J by 3 bases, with 1 base of the junction left unmatched. Here the CDR3 reads CASRRGEETQYF. DNA for the CDR3: TGTGCCAGCAGACGGGGGGAAGAGACCCAGTACTTC.

This sequence joins TRBV5-4 and TRBJ2-1, with 9 bases aligning to TRBD1. Germline assignment: CDR1 SGHNT and CDR2 YYREEE (reference sequence). J was trimmed by 6 bases and V by 4 bases; bases with no gene match: 8. The CDR3 totals 15 residues. The DNA of the CDR3 is TGTGCCAGCAGCCGGGACAGGGAGACCTTCAATGAGCAGTTCTTC. It is translated as CASSRDRETFNEQFF.

This chain joins TRBV7-9 and TRBJ1-5, with a tentative D call TRBD1 (5 bases). The CDR3 spans 13 residues. Germline V gene lookup returns CDR1 SEHNR and CDR2 FQNEAQ (reference sequence). The ends were cut back, 5 bases at V and 9 bases at J, with 14 bases in the middle. This CDR3 reads CASSPQEGSPQHF. CDR3 sequence (DNA): TGTGCCAGCAGCCCTCAGGAGGGGTCGCCCCAGCATTTT.

This chain uses TRBV10-3 with TRBJ1-6; D might be TRBD1 (5 bases). This CDR3 region has 16 residues. V was clipped by 8 bases and J by 2 bases, with 16 bases between them. In germline, CDR1 is ENHRY, CDR2 SYGVKD. The CDR3 here is CAIGGTDLAYNSPLHF. The CDR3 DNA is TGTGCCATCGGGGGGACGGACCTAGCCTATAATTCACCCCTCCACTTT.

In its sample, this clone was seen once. The chain has TRBV4-1 and TRBJ2-1; 8 bases line up with TRBD2. CDR3 length: 15 residues. The germline gives CDR1 MGHRA, CDR2 YSYEKL. The trim removed 4 bases at V and 3 bases at J, leaving 5 bases unmatched. DNA for the CDR3: TGCGCCAGCAGCCGGCTAGCGGGCTTCTACAATGAGCAGTTCTTC. Protein product: CASSRLAGFYNEQFF.

This clone was seen only once. The same CDR3 is also encoded by other DNA sequences in this sample. The genes are TRBV7-2 and TRBJ1-1, with TRBD1 matching over 8 bases. The CDR3 length is 14 residues. CDR1 and CDR2 from the germline V gene are SGHTA and FQGNSA. After removal of 2 bases from V and 1 base from J, the junction contained 0 bases not matched to a gene. CDR3 nucleotides: TGTGCCAGCAGCTTACAGGGGGCGAACACTGAAGCTTTCTTT. Amino acid sequence: CASSLQGANTEAFF.

This chain connects TRBV11-2 to TRBJ1-4; D is unresolved. The CDR3 spans 15 residues. The germline V gene has CDR1 SGHAT and CDR2 FQNNGV. V lost 0 bases, J lost 8 bases, and 13 bases lay in between. In nucleotides, the CDR3 is TGTGCCAGCAGCTTAGATGCAGCGTCGTGGGAAAAACTGTTTTTT. Translating gives CASSLDAASWEKLFF.

V gene TRBV12-3 or TRBV12-4 combines with J gene TRBJ1-2; D unresolved. This CDR3 has 13 amino acids. The V end lost 2 bases, the J end lost 8 bases, and 12 bases lay between the germline ends. The CDR3 sequence: CASSLRGEEGYTF. CDR3 bases: TGTGCCAGCAGTTTACGGGGAGAGGAGGGCTACACCTTC.

This chain links TRBV5-1 with TRBJ2-7; D is ambiguous. Trimming pared 2 bases from V and 5 bases from J, leaving 14 bases between. CDR1 and CDR2 from the germline V gene are SGHRS and YFSETQ. This CDR3 has 14 residues. Here the CDR3 reads CASSLQPLNHEQYF. In DNA, the CDR3 is TGCGCCAGCAGCTTACAGCCCCTAAATCACGAGCAGTACTTC.

The V and J genes are TRBV5-4 and TRBJ2-3; D unclear. V was clipped by 3 bases and J by 0 bases, with 5 bases between them. The CDR3 has 13 residues. Germline CDR1 is SGHNT and CDR2 is YYREEE (reference sequence). This chain's CDR3 is CASSSTSTDTQYF. As DNA, the CDR3 is TGTGCCAGCAGCTCCACTAGCACAGATACGCAGTATTTT. Filled out from reference TRBV5-4 and TRBJ2-3, the complete variable domain reads ETGVTQSPTHLIKTRGQQVTLRCSSQSGHNTVSWYQQALGQGPQFIFQYYREEENGRGNFPPRFSGLQFPNYSSELNVNALELDDSALYLCASSSTSTDTQYFGPGTRLTVL.

This rearrangement joins TRBV14 to TRBJ2-3; 11 bases map to TRBD2. CDR3 length: 16 residues. The ends lost 4 bases at V and 0 bases at J; junction bases unmatched: 3. Germline loops: CDR1 SGHDN, CDR2 FVKESK. The CDR3 DNA sequence: TGTGCCAGCAGCCTAGCGGGAGGGTCTAGCACAGATACGCAGTATTTT. It encodes CASSLAGGSSTDTQYF.